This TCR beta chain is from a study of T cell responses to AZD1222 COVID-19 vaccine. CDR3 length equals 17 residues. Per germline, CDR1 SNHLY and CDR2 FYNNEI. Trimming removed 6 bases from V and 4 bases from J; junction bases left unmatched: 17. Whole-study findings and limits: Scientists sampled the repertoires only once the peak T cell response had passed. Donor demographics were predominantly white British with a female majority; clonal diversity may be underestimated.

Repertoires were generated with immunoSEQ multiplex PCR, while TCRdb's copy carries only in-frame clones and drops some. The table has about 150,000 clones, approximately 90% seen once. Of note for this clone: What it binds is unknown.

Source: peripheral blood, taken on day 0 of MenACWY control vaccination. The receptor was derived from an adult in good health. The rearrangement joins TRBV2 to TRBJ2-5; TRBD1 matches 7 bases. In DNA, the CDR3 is TGTGCCAGCAGGCGTGGACAGGCGAATCGGCGTGGAGAGACCCAGTACTTC. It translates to CASRRGQANRRGETQYF.